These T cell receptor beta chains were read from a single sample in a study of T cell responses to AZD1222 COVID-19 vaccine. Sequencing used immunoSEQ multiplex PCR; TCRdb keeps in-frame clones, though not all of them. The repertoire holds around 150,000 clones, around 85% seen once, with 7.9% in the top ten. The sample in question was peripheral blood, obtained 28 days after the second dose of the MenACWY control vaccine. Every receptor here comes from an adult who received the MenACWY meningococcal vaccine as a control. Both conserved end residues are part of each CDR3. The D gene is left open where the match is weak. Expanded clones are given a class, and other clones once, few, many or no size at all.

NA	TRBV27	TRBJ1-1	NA	CASSLGHRNTEAFF	TGTGCCAGCAGTTTGGGGCACCGGAACACTGAAGCTTTCTTT
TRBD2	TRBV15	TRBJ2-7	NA	CATSRGLAGAYEQYF	TGTGCCACCAGCAGAGGACTAGCGGGAGCCTACGAGCAGTACTTC
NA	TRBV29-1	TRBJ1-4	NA	CSVLGTNEKLFF	TGCAGCGTTCTAGGGACTAATGAAAAACTGTTTTTT
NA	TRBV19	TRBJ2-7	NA	CAVKARGIGYEQYF	TGTGCCGTAAAAGCCCGGGGCATTGGGTACGAGCAGTACTTC
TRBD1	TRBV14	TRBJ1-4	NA	CASSQDRGWNEKLFF	TGTGCCAGCAGCCAAGACAGGGGGTGGAATGAAAAACTGTTTTTT
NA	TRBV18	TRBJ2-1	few	CASSPSSSGAYNEQFF	TGTGCCAGCTCACCATCCAGTAGCGGAGCCTACAATGAGCAGTTCTTC
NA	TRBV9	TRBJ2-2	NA	CASTVAANTGELFF	TGTGCCAGCACCGTCGCTGCGAACACCGGGGAGCTGTTTTTT
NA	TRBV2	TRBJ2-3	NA	CASTRGTSTDTQYF	TGTGCCAGCACAAGGGGCACTAGCACAGATACGCAGTATTTT
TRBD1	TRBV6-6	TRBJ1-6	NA	CASGPGTEISPLHF	TGTGCCAGTGGACCTGGGACAGAAATTTCACCCCTCCACTTT
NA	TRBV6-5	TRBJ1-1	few	CASSYYEGTEAFF	TGTGCCAGCAGTTATTACGAGGGAACTGAAGCTTTCTTT
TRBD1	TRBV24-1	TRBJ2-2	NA	CATSAPTGDHTGELFF	TGTGCCACCAGTGCCCCGACAGGGGACCACACCGGGGAGCTGTTTTTT
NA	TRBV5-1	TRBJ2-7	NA	CASSSGTIFEQYF	TGCGCCAGCAGCTCCGGGACAATCTTCGAGCAGTACTTC
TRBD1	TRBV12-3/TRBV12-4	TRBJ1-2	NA	CASSPGGQSRYTF	TGTGCCAGCAGCCCGGGGGGACAGTCTCGCTACACCTTC
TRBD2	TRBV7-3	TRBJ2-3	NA	CASSLTSGNTDTQYF	TGTGCCAGCAGCTTAACCAGCGGGAACACAGATACGCAGTATTTT
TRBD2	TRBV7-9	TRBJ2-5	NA	CASSLWPPPSGVSRETQYF	TGTGCCAGCAGCTTATGGCCCCCTCCTAGCGGGGTCTCTCGGGAGACCCAGTACTTC
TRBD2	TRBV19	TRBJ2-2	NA	CASSKEGLAGGGVFATGELFF	TGTGCCAGTAGTAAGGAGGGTCTAGCGGGAGGTGGGGTCTTCGCCACCGGGGAGCTGTTTTTT
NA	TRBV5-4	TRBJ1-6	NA	CASSLRTASPLHF	TGTGCCAGCAGCCTGCGGACAGCTTCACCCCTCCACTTT
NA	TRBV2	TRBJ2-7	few	CASRTTIQQYF	TGTGCCAGCAGGACGACCATTCAGCAGTACTTC
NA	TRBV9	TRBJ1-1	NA	CASSVGGATEAFF	TGTGCCAGCAGCGTAGGAGGGGCCACTGAAGCTTTCTTT
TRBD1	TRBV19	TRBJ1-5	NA	CASSIPGGSSNQPQHF	TGTGCCAGTAGTATACCAGGGGGATCGAGCAATCAGCCCCAGCATTTT
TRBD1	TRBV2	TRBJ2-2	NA	CASSEAETGGFTGELFF	TGTGCCAGCAGTGAAGCGGAGACAGGGGGATTCACCGGGGAGCTGTTTTTT
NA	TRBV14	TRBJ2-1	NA	CASSQEMRSDEQFF	TGTGCCAGCAGCCAAGAAATGAGGTCCGATGAGCAGTTCTTC
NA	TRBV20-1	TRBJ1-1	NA	CSAPLGTEAFF	TGCAGCGCCCCCCTGGGCACTGAAGCTTTCTTT
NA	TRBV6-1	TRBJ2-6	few	CASSEWWQGGSGANVLTF	TGTGCCAGCAGTGAGTGGTGGCAGGGAGGCTCTGGGGCCAACGTCCTGACTTTC
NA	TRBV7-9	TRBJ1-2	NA	CASSSYGGAVGYGYTF	TGTGCCAGCAGCTCCTATGGCGGGGCCGTGGGGTATGGCTACACCTTC
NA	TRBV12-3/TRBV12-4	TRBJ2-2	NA	CASSRRSGELFF	TGTGCCAGCAGTCGACGGAGCGGGGAGCTGTTTTTT
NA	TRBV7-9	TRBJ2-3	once	CASSSLSGVADTQYF	TGTGCCAGCAGCTCCTTGTCTGGGGTGGCAGATACGCAGTATTTT
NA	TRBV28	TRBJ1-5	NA	CASSLAQDNQPQHF	TGTGCCAGCAGTTTAGCCCAGGACAATCAGCCCCAGCATTTT
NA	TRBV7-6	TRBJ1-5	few	CASSLLGQGQPQHF	TGTGCCAGCAGCTTATTAGGGCAGGGGCAGCCCCAGCATTTT
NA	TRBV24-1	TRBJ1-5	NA	CATSGQNSNQPQHF	TGTGCCACCAGTGGTCAGAATAGCAATCAGCCCCAGCATTTT
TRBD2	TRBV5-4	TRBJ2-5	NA	CASSHGGLAGVETQYF	TGTGCCAGCAGCCACGGGGGACTAGCGGGAGTAGAGACCCAGTACTTC
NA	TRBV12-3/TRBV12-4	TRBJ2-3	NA	CASSREGPRQYF	TGTGCCAGCAGCCGCGAGGGACCTAGGCAGTATTTT
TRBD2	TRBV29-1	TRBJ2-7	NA	CSVVLAGTSYEQYF	TGCAGCGTTGTACTAGCGGGAACCTCCTACGAGCAGTACTTC
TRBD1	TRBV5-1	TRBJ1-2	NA	CASSLNTGVHGYTF	TGCGCCAGCAGCTTGAATACAGGGGTCCACGGCTACACCTTC
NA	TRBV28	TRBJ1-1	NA	CASSSRGVPRTEAFF	TGTGCCAGCAGTTCCCGCGGGGTGCCGAGGACTGAAGCTTTCTTT
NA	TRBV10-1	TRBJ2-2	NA	CAVSAGQGGYTGELFF	TGCGCCGTTTCAGCAGGCCAGGGGGGCTACACCGGGGAGCTGTTTTTT
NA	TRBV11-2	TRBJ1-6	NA	CASSLGNSPLHF	TGTGCCAGCAGCTTAGGTAATTCACCCCTCCACTTT
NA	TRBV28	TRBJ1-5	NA	CASSSGRYRPQHF	TGTGCCAGCAGTTCTGGGCGTTATCGGCCCCAGCATTTT
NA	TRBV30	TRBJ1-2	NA	CAGRPNYGYTF	TGTGCCGGAAGGCCTAACTATGGCTACACCTTC
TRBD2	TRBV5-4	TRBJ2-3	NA	CASRDARTSADTQYF	TGTGCCAGCAGAGATGCTCGGACTAGCGCAGATACGCAGTATTTT